This TCR beta chain was identified in a study of Ad26.COV2.S vaccination and SARS-CoV-2 variants. Looking at the study overall: Each vaccinee took Ad26.COV2.S intramuscularly, once or twice 56 days apart. Study-level findings and limits: The authors reported substantial breadth in spike-specific CD8+ and CD4+ T cell responses after vaccination.

This clone was seen only once. What it binds is unknown. J lost 4 bases, V lost 10 bases, and 9 bases had no gene match. CDR3 length: 14 residues. Germline loops: CDR1 MDHEN, CDR2 SYDVKM. Specified treatment: roughly 20 received Ad26.COV2.S at low or high dose, single or two shots; about 5 received placebo; per-sample allocation not given. On day 63 after the first injection, vaccine and placebo recipients gave samples. A Boston donor was an adult aged 18-55 years. Ad26.COV2.S expressed prefusion-stabilized spike from the original Wuhan strain. The table came from immunoSEQ multiplex PCR; TCRdb's copy has only in-frame clones and leaves some out. The profile shows 500,000 or so clones, roughly nine tenths of them singletons.

This chain connects TRBV28 to TRBJ2-2; 7 bases are shared with TRBD1. This TCR came from a person aged 18-60 years who received the Ad26.COV2.S COVID-19 vaccine or a placebo. The sequencing used peripheral blood, collected in a trial of Ad26.COV2.S vaccine versus placebo. In nucleotides, the CDR3 is TGTGCCACTTTCAGGGGGACGAGCACCGGGGAGCTGTTTTTT. Translation gives CATFRGTSTGELFF.